This entry features one T cell receptor beta chain sequence. Its target is unknown. Losses at the gene ends were 0 bases for V and 2 bases for J; bases not matched to a gene: 0. From germline, CDR1 is LNHDA and CDR2 SQIVND (reference sequence). There are 14 residues in the CDR3. This record belongs to a study of shared clonotypes between healthy human individuals. Study-wide findings and caveats: Generally, estimated richness proved larger in naive subsets than it did in memory subsets.

Donation came from healthy HIV-negative adults that had no recent acute infections or vaccinations. Splitting of CD4+ cells produced CD45RA+ naive and CD45RA-negative memory subsets. Data came from immunoSEQ multiplex PCR; TCRdb stores just in-frame clones and leaves some out. The data contain over 850,000 clones, 78% of them seen just once; the ten biggest clones take up roughly 0.55%. The V gene is TRBV19, the J gene TRBJ2-7; 8 bases align to TRBD1. The receptor was derived from a man younger than 30 in good health. Some clones in this sample may be carry-over from other donors' samples. Sequenced: memory CD4+ T cells from PBMCs. The subset is: CD45RA-negative fraction. The CDR3, as DNA: TGTGCCAGTAGTATAGAGGACAGGGCCTACGAGCAGTACTTC. Translation: CASSIEDRAYEQYF.